The sample holds one count of the clone carrying this T cell receptor beta chain. Germline V CDR1 and CDR2: SNHLY, FYNNEI. This CDR3 has 14 residues. V lost 5 bases to trimming and J lost 5 bases, with 15 bases between them. The method was immunoSEQ multiplex PCR; TCRdb's version includes in-frame clones alone and lacks a portion of them. The repertoire consists of 40,000 to 45,000 clones, with 75% to 90% occurring once and the leading ten covering 10%. The sample is drawn from a study of OX40 agonist ivuxolimab in advanced cancers. The rearrangement joins TRBV2 to TRBJ2-5, with unresolved D. Here the sequenced sample was CD4+ or CD8+ T cells sorted from blood, taken in a trial of the OX40 agonist ivuxolimab. The clonotype comes from an adult with an advanced solid tumor such as melanoma, head and neck, liver or kidney cancer. DNA of the CDR3: TGTGCCAGCAGTAAAGGTCCGCTCTCGGAGACCCAGTACTTC. Encoded protein: CASSKGPLSETQYF.